This TCR beta chain was recorded in a study of blood T cell repertoires in COVID-19. Study-wide background: The United States, Italy and Spain provided the acute and convalescent COVID-19 samples. T cells, B-cell-depleted T cells, or PBMCs supplied cDNA or gDNA.

The CDR3 extends over 15 amino acids. V was clipped by 0 bases and J by 0 bases, with 9 bases between them. CDR1 and CDR2 (germline): GTSNPN, SVGIG (reference sequence). Sequencing used immunoSEQ multiplex PCR; TCRdb keeps in-frame clones, though not all of them. The top ten clones hold roughly 10% of a sample with 130,000 or so clones, 80% to 90% of them seen once. This chain links TRBV30 with TRBJ1-5; no clear D. Sample: peripheral blood. This TCR derives from a man aged 60 to 69 with active or convalescent COVID-19. CDR3 nucleotides: TGTGCCTGGAGTGTAAGCACCTATAGCAATCAGCCCCAGCATTTT. Translating it yields CAWSVSTYSNQPQHF. The full variable domain, its missing parts supplied by reference TRBV30 and TRBJ1-5, is SQTIHQWPATLVQPVGSPLSLECTVEGTSNPNLYWYRQAAGRGLQLLFYSVGIGQISSEVPQNLSASRPQDRQFILSSKKLLLSDSGFYLCAWSVSTYSNQPQHFGDGTRLSIL.